Following are 32 T cell receptor beta chains from one sample sequenced in a study of blood T cell repertoires in COVID-19. Profiled with immunoSEQ multiplex PCR; TCRdb holds only in-frame clones, not every one. The table lists 95,000 to 150,000 clones, 75% to 90% of them singletons. Specimen: peripheral blood. These receptors came from a middle-aged man with acute or convalescent COVID-19.

Here the CDR3 DNA reads TGTGCCTGGACCGCAGGGAGGACCTCATCCGAGCAGTACTTC. Amino acid sequence: CAWTAGRTSSEQYF. V is TRBV30 and J is TRBJ2-7; D is possibly TRBD2 (6 bases). Germline CDR1 is GTSNPN and CDR2 is SVGIG (reference sequence). V was shortened by 4 bases and J by 6 bases, with 19 bases between the two germline ends. CDR3 size: 14 residues.

This chain connects TRBV2 to TRBJ2-4; D possibly corresponds to TRBD1 (5 bases). Deletions cut 4 bases from V and 6 bases from J, with 10 bases between. The germline CDR1 and CDR2 sequences are SNHLY and FYNNEI. The CDR3 spans 13 residues. This CDR3 is CASSGDSLNIQYF. As DNA, the CDR3 is TGTGCCAGCAGTGGCGACAGCCTAAACATTCAGTACTTC. Full variable domain (rest looked up from reference TRBV2 and TRBJ2-4): EPEVTQTPSHQVTQMGQEVILRCVPISNHLYFYWYRQILGQKVEFLVSFYNNEISEKSEIFDDQFSVERPDGSNFTLKIRSTKLEDSAMYFCASSGDSLNIQYFGAGTRLSVL.

The chain has TRBV6-5 and TRBJ2-7, with TRBD1 identical over 9 bases. The CDR3 is 13 residues long. From germline, CDR1 is MNHEY and CDR2 SVGAGI. J lost 7 bases, V lost 6 bases, and 7 bases had no gene match. The CDR3 is CASRGQGTSEQYF. The DNA for the CDR3 is TGTGCCAGCAGGGGACAGGGCACCTCGGAGCAGTACTTC.

J is TRBJ2-1 and V is TRBV3-1 (or the pseudogene TRBV3-2); 7 bases map to TRBD2. V was clipped by 3 bases and J by 2 bases; unmatched bases: 10. The germline CDR1 and CDR2 sequences are LGHDT and YNNKEL (reference sequence). The CDR3 spans 17 residues. The CDR3 nucleotides are TGTGCCAGCAGCCAGGGTGATTTGGCGGGAGCCTACAATGAGCAGTTCTTC. This encodes CASSQGDLAGAYNEQFF.

This clone came up once. The CDR3 DNA is TGTGCCAGCAGCGCATCGACAGGATGGAGCACTGAAGCTTTCTTT. This translates into CASSASTGWSTEAFF. This chain connects TRBV7-2 to TRBJ1-1; tentatively, D is TRBD1 (6 bases). Trimming shortened V by 5 bases and J by 4 bases, and 17 bases separated the two germline ends. This CDR3 region has 15 residues. The germline V gene has CDR1 SGHTA and CDR2 FQGNSA.

The J gene is TRBJ2-5, the V gene TRBV29-1; a possible D gene is TRBD1 (5 bases). CDR1 is SQVTM and CDR2 is ANQGSEA in the germline V gene. There are 12 residues in the CDR3. Deletions cut 4 bases from V and 2 bases from J, with 8 bases between. This CDR3 is CSVVTGQETQYF. The CDR3 DNA is TGCAGCGTTGTTACAGGACAAGAGACCCAGTACTTC.

The chain employs TRBV19 and TRBJ2-1; 7 bases agree with TRBD1. The CDR3 runs to 13 residues. Trimming took 3 bases from V and 8 from J; bases not matched to a gene: 4. Germline V gene data show CDR1 as LNHDA and CDR2 as SQIVND (reference sequence). Written as DNA, the CDR3 is TGTGCCAGTAGTATTCCCGGGACAGATGAGCAGTTCTTC. Residues: CASSIPGTDEQFF. The full variable domain, completed using reference TRBV19 and TRBJ2-1, is DGGITQSPKYLFRKEGQNVTLSCEQNLNHDAMYWYRQDPGQGLRLIYYSQIVNDFQKGDIAEGYSVSREKKESFPLTVTSAQKNPTAFYLCASSIPGTDEQFFGPGTRLTVL.

V and J are TRBV7-6 and TRBJ2-7, with a tentative D call TRBD1 (5 bases). The V gene's germline CDR1 is SGHVS and CDR2 FNYEAQ. Trimming took 1 base from V and 5 from J, leaving 18 bases between them. The CDR3 is 16 residues long. The CDR3 DNA is TGTGCCAGCAGCTTAGAGCCGGCGGACACCAGGAACGAGCAGTACTTC. Translated: CASSLEPADTRNEQYF.

The V call is TRBV14, the J call TRBJ1-2; 10 nucleotides agree with TRBD1. Germline-derived CDR1 and CDR2 are SGHDN and FVKESK. This CDR3 region has 15 residues. V was pared by 11 bases and J by 3 bases, with 12 bases of the junction left unmatched. The CDR3 DNA is TGTGCCGGATACGGGACAGGGGATGGATACTATGGCTACACCTTC. Amino acid sequence: CAGYGTGDGYYGYTF.

There are a few counts of this clone. V gene TRBV2 combines with J gene TRBJ2-7; 7 positions match TRBD2. The CDR3 extends over 12 amino acids. V shed 6 bases, J shed 3 bases, and the junction held 2 bases outside the gene matches. Germline values: CDR1 SNHLY, CDR2 FYNNEI. The CDR3 loop reads CASRSGGYEQYF. CDR3 coding DNA: TGTGCCAGCAGGTCGGGGGGCTACGAGCAGTACTTC.

The genes are TRBV9 and TRBJ1-4; TRBD1 might be the D (6 bases). CDR3 length equals 13 residues. Trimming left V 7 bases short and J 12 bases short, with 19 bases between. Germline loops: CDR1 SGDLS, CDR2 YYNGEE. Written as DNA, the CDR3 is TGTGCCAGCGCACAGGGTCTAGTTAGCGAACTGTTTTTT. Its protein product is CASAQGLVSELFF.

V is TRBV15 and J is TRBJ1-4; D not resolved. Between the trimmed V and J ends, which lost 0 bases and 6 bases, there was a span of 5 bases. The CDR3 has 13 amino acids. Germline CDR1 is LNHNV and CDR2 is YYDKDF (reference sequence). Here the CDR3 reads CATSRERDEKLFF. Written as DNA, the CDR3 is TGTGCCACCAGCAGAGAACGGGATGAAAAACTGTTTTTT.

This clone showed up just once. This chain connects TRBV5-1 to TRBJ2-1; tentative D call: TRBD1 (5 bases). The CDR3 is 14 amino acids. Trimming cost V 6 bases and J 9 bases, with 19 bases left between them. Per germline, CDR1 SGHRS and CDR2 YFSETQ. CDR3 region: CASTLGLYLSEQFF. For the CDR3, the DNA is TGCGCCAGCACCCTGGGGCTATACTTGAGTGAGCAGTTCTTC.

The gene calls are TRBV11-2 and TRBJ1-3, with D hard to call. The CDR3 contains 15 residues. V was cut by 1 base and J by 1 base, with 8 bases left in between. CDR1 and CDR2 from the germline V gene are SGHAT and FQNNGV. As DNA, the CDR3 is TGTGCCAGCAGCTTAGGTGCAGAATCTGGAAACACCATATATTTT. Amino acid sequence: CASSLGAESGNTIYF.

This chain connects TRBV5-4 to TRBJ1-6; D possibly corresponds to TRBD1 (6 bases). From germline, CDR1 is SGHNT and CDR2 YYREEE (reference sequence). V was clipped by 0 bases and J by 10 bases, with 11 bases between them. This CDR3 is 14 amino acids long. CDR3: CASSLAGGQSPLHF. CDR3 nucleotides: TGTGCCAGCAGCTTGGCCGGGGGGCAATCACCCCTCCACTTT.

The V gene is TRBV5-1, the J gene TRBJ1-1, with TRBD1 matching 9 bases. Germline-derived CDR1 and CDR2 are SGHRS and YFSETQ. The CDR3 is made up of 14 amino acids. V was clipped by 7 bases and J by 1 base; unmatched bases: 5. The CDR3 here is CASATGGPNTEAFF. The CDR3 coding sequence is TGCGCCAGCGCTACAGGGGGCCCGAACACTGAAGCTTTCTTT.

The rearrangement links TRBV30 to TRBJ1-6; tentatively, D is TRBD1 (5 bases). Germline V CDR1 and CDR2: GTSNPN, SVGIG (reference sequence). The CDR3 spans 14 residues. V was cut by 6 bases and J by 7 bases, with 16 bases left in between. The CDR3 protein is CACPDRRLNSPLHF. Written as DNA, the CDR3 is TGTGCCTGCCCAGACAGACGCTTAAATTCACCCCTCCACTTT.

The chain is built from TRBV25-1 and TRBJ1-1, with D tentatively TRBD1 (6 bases). Trimming left V 5 bases short and J 10 bases short, with 17 bases between. CDR1 and CDR2 from the germline V gene are MGHDK and SYGVNS. This CDR3 is 13 amino acids long. The CDR3 protein is CASSPRRGGGAFF. The CDR3 nucleotides read TGTGCCAGCAGTCCACGTAGAGGGGGGGGAGCTTTCTTT.

V is TRBV4-1 and J is TRBJ1-2; D possibly corresponds to TRBD1 (6 bases). This CDR3 contains 17 residues. V lost 0 bases, J lost 0 bases, and 14 bases lay in between. Per the germline V gene, CDR1 is MGHRA and CDR2 is YSYEKL. CDR3: CASSQEYPGQSNYGYTF. The CDR3, as DNA: TGCGCCAGCAGCCAAGAATATCCGGGACAATCTAACTATGGCTACACCTTC.

V usage is TRBV4-2 and J usage is TRBJ2-2; 9 nucleotides align to TRBD2. Germline CDR1 and CDR2: LGHNA and YNFKEQ. V was pared by 1 base and J by 0 bases, with 6 bases of the junction left unmatched. The CDR3 spans 18 residues. CDR3 sequence (DNA): TGTGCCAGCAGCCAAGGTCCTGGCGGGGGGGCGAACACCGGGGAGCTGTTTTTT. Translation: CASSQGPGGGANTGELFF.

The CDR3 DNA sequence: TGCGCCAGCAGCGTGACAGGGAACTATGGCTACACCTTC. Translation: CASSVTGNYGYTF. This chain joins TRBV5-1 and TRBJ1-2; the match to TRBD1 covers 7 bases. The CDR3 is made up of 13 amino acids. The V segment lost 4 bases and the J segment 2 bases; nucleotides outside the gene matches: 2. Germline V lookup: CDR1 SGHRS, CDR2 YFSETQ.

This clone was seen a single time. This rearrangement joins TRBV7-2 to TRBJ2-7; D is uncertain. The V gene's germline CDR1 is SGHTA and CDR2 FQGNSA. The V gene lost 9 bases and the J gene lost 0 bases, with 9 bases spanning the gap. This CDR3 comprises 12 residues. CDR3 in DNA: TGTGCCAGTAGTATCGACTCCTACGAGCAGTACTTC. Amino acid sequence: CASSIDSYEQYF.

The V call is TRBV3-1 (or the pseudogene TRBV3-2), the J call TRBJ2-7, with D unclear. This CDR3 has 18 amino acids. Trimming shortened V by 1 base and J by 7 bases, and 26 bases separated the two germline ends. Germline-derived CDR1 and CDR2 are LGHDT and YNNKEL (reference sequence). CDR3 nucleotides: TGTGCCAGCAGCCAAGCGTTCCCCGGCGCCCACTTAACGCGGGAGCAGTACTTC. Protein product: CASSQAFPGAHLTREQYF.

The gene calls are TRBV10-3 and TRBJ2-7, with D possibly being TRBD2 (6 bases). V shed 6 bases and J shed 2 bases, with 8 bases lying between them. Germline lookup yields CDR1 ENHRY and CDR2 SYGVKD. There are 12 residues in the CDR3. The CDR3 loop is CAIRGEAYEQYF. Here the CDR3 DNA reads TGTGCCATCAGAGGGGAGGCCTACGAGCAGTACTTC.

This clone was detected a few times. V is TRBV7-9 and J is TRBJ2-5; 7 bases are shared with TRBD1. J lost 5 bases, V lost 5 bases, and 14 bases had no gene match. The germline gives CDR1 SEHNR, CDR2 FQNEAQ (reference sequence). The CDR3 runs to 16 residues. The DNA for the CDR3 is TGTGCCAGCAGCCTCGGACAGGCTGTCAGGAGTGAGACCCAGTACTTC. Its protein product is CASSLGQAVRSETQYF.

The chain combines TRBV10-3 with TRBJ1-2; D remains ambiguous. CDR1 and CDR2 (germline): ENHRY, SYGVKD. The V and J ends lost 2 bases and 6 bases respectively, with 7 bases between them. This CDR3 comprises 12 residues. The CDR3 loop is CAISEPGNGYTF. The CDR3 nucleotides are TGTGCCATCAGTGAGCCCGGTAATGGCTACACCTTC.

The J gene is TRBJ1-6, the V gene TRBV5-5; possibly TRBD1 for D (6 bases). The V gene's germline CDR1 is SGHKS and CDR2 YYEKEE (reference sequence). The CDR3 loop spans 16 amino acids. The V and J ends lost 0 bases and 6 bases respectively, with 13 bases between them. The DNA of the CDR3 is TGTGCCAGCAGCTTGGATCCGGGAGGGGGTAATTCACCCCTCCACTTT. Translating it yields CASSLDPGGGNSPLHF.

V and J are TRBV7-8 and TRBJ1-1; D may be TRBD1 (5 bases). The CDR3 is 13 residues long. The V end was cut by 3 bases, the J end by 4 bases, with 9 bases between. The germline CDR1 and CDR2 sequences are SGHVS and FQNEAQ. CDR3 DNA: TGTGCCAGCAGCTTTGGGGGGTTCACTGAAGCTTTCTTT. Translation gives CASSFGGFTEAFF.

The rearrangement joins TRBV13 to TRBJ1-4; 7 bases fit TRBD1. This CDR3 spans 16 amino acids. V shed 2 bases and J 7 bases; nucleotides not matched to a gene: 10. The germline CDR1 and CDR2 sequences are PRHDT and FYEKMQ (reference sequence). CDR3 loop: CASSLYRQGRGEKLFF. CDR3 coding DNA: TGTGCCAGCAGCTTATATCGACAGGGCAGAGGTGAAAAACTGTTTTTT.

V usage is TRBV7-9 and J usage is TRBJ2-5; the D gene is possibly TRBD1 (6 bases). V was trimmed by 5 bases and J by 5 bases, leaving 21 bases between them. The CDR3 is made up of 16 amino acids. The germline V gene has CDR1 SEHNR and CDR2 FQNEAQ (reference sequence). CDR3 amino acids: CASSKWRTGHGETQYF. In nucleotides, the CDR3 is TGTGCCAGCAGCAAATGGCGCACGGGACACGGGGAGACCCAGTACTTC.

The rearrangement links TRBV7-8 to TRBJ1-2; 8 nucleotides match TRBD1. The CDR3 runs to 13 residues. The V gene's germline CDR1 is SGHVS and CDR2 FQNEAQ. V lost 6 bases to trimming and J lost 7 bases; unmatched junction nucleotides: 7. This CDR3 reads CASSPDRGGGYTF. Written as DNA, the CDR3 is TGTGCCAGCAGTCCCGACAGGGGAGGTGGCTACACCTTC.

This CDR3 is CASSFSGADTQYF. CDR3 sequence (DNA): TGTGCCAGCAGCTTTTCGGGAGCGGATACGCAGTATTTT. J is TRBJ2-3 and V is TRBV7-9; D might be TRBD2 (6 bases). The CDR3 has 13 residues. V lost 3 bases and J lost 6, with 10 bases in between. Germline V gene sequence: CDR1 SEHNR, CDR2 FQNEAQ (reference sequence). The whole variable domain, filled in from reference TRBV7-9 and TRBJ2-3, reads DTGVSQNPRHKITKRGQNVTFRCDPISEHNRLYWYRQTLGQGPEFLTYFQNEAQLEKSRLLSDRFSAERPKGSFSTLEIQRTEQGDSAMYLCASSFSGADTQYFGPGTRLTVL.